The rows below give T cell receptor beta chains drawn from one sample of a study of cytotoxic CD8 clonotypes in ibrutinib-treated CLL. Sequenced by immunoSEQ multiplex PCR; TCRdb stores in-frame clones only, minus some. The table includes fewer than 400,000 clones, about 61% detected once. The source material was PBMCs, sampled after 36 months of ibrutinib treatment. The origin of the receptors is a human donor with chronic lymphocytic leukemia. CDR3s include the opening cysteine and the closing phenylalanine or tryptophan. D genes are given only for firm matches. Clone sizes are given selectively: once, few, many, or a class where the clone is expanded.

size	J	D	V	CDR3	DNA
-	TRBJ2-7	-	TRBV5-4	CASSGPRLEQYF	TGTGCCAGCAGCGGACCCCGATTAGAGCAGTACTTC
-	TRBJ1-6	-	TRBV25-1	CASMDSLGLNSPLHF	TGTGCCAGCATGGACAGCCTCGGGCTTAATTCACCCCTCCACTTT
-	TRBJ2-7	TRBD2	TRBV11-2	CASSYPGTSWGEQYF	TGTGCCAGCAGCTACCCAGGGACTAGCTGGGGGGAGCAGTACTTC
-	TRBJ2-5	-	TRBV27	CASRPKRAPETQYF	TGTGCCAGCAGACCCAAGCGGGCTCCCGAGACCCAGTACTTC
-	TRBJ2-7	TRBD1	TRBV5-1	CASSASPRGRSLYEQYF	TGCGCCAGCAGCGCCTCACCGAGGGGGCGCTCGCTCTACGAGCAGTACTTC
-	TRBJ2-7	-	TRBV9	CASSRGSYEQYF	TGTGCCAGCAGCCGGGGATCCTACGAGCAGTACTTC
-	TRBJ2-7	-	TRBV27	CASSRASQGYEQYF	TGTGCCAGCAGTAGGGCGTCACAGGGATACGAGCAGTACTTC
-	TRBJ1-2	-	TRBV10-3	CAITQSNNYGYTF	TGTGCCATCACGCAGAGCAATAACTATGGCTACACCTTC
-	TRBJ1-2	-	TRBV19	CASVLSPTGTPNYGYTF	TGTGCCAGTGTCCTTTCCCCAACAGGGACTCCTAACTATGGCTACACCTTC
-	TRBJ2-5	-	TRBV2	CASSEGVETQYF	TGTGCCAGCAGTGAAGGTGTGGAGACCCAGTACTTC
once	TRBJ2-3	TRBD2	TRBV25-1	CASSEHGRAGTDTQYF	TGTGCCAGCAGTGAACACGGGAGGGCCGGAACAGATACGCAGTATTTT
once	TRBJ2-7	-	TRBV15	CATSRQATYEQYF	TGTGCCACCAGCCGACAGGCGACCTACGAGCAGTACTTC
-	TRBJ2-1	-	TRBV6-5	CASSSYPRDPVGEQFF	TGTGCCAGCAGTTCGTACCCCCGGGACCCCGTTGGGGAGCAGTTCTTC
-	TRBJ2-1	TRBD2	TRBV7-6	CASSFRTSGNEQFF	TGTGCCAGCAGCTTCCGGACTAGCGGGAATGAGCAGTTCTTC
-	TRBJ2-3	TRBD2	TRBV28	CASRAGGLASPDTQYF	TGTGCCAGCAGGGCCGGGGGACTAGCCTCACCAGATACGCAGTATTTT
-	TRBJ2-7	-	TRBV2	CASSEGTGRPYEQYF	TGTGCCAGCAGTGAAGGAACGGGCAGACCCTACGAGCAGTACTTC
-	TRBJ1-2	-	TRBV2	CASRTGLYGYTF	TGTGCCAGCAGAACCGGGCTCTATGGCTACACCTTC
-	TRBJ1-2	TRBD1	TRBV5-1	CATRTGHGYTF	TGCGCCACCCGGACAGGCCACGGCTACACCTTC
-	TRBJ2-7	TRBD2	TRBV2	CASSELRRESHEQYF	TGTGCCAGCAGTGAATTAAGGCGGGAGAGCCACGAGCAGTACTTC
-	TRBJ2-5	-	TRBV6-5	CASSYLPDPGGETQYF	TGTGCCAGCAGTTATCTCCCCGACCCAGGGGGGGAGACCCAGTACTTC
-	TRBJ1-4	TRBD1	TRBV18	CASSPRQGRSHEKLFF	TGTGCCAGCTCGCCCCGACAGGGGAGAAGCCATGAAAAACTGTTTTTT
-	TRBJ1-1	TRBD1	TRBV15	CATSRGRQGDTEAFF	TGTGCCACCAGCAGGGGGCGGCAGGGGGATACTGAAGCTTTCTTT
-	TRBJ2-7	TRBD2	TRBV7-9	CASSLIPSGGSYEQYF	TGTGCCAGCAGCTTAATCCCTAGCGGGGGCTCCTACGAGCAGTACTTC
-	TRBJ2-1	TRBD2	TRBV11-2	CASSWKRTSGSYYNEQFF	TGTGCCAGCAGCTGGAAACGGACTAGCGGGAGTTACTACAATGAGCAGTTCTTC
-	TRBJ1-1	TRBD1	TRBV4-1	CASSYRGFGTEAFF	TGCGCCAGCAGCTACAGGGGCTTTGGGACTGAAGCTTTCTTT
few	TRBJ1-2	TRBD1	TRBV27	CASSSPTGGNYGYTF	TGTGCCAGCAGTTCGCCGACAGGGGGAAACTATGGCTACACCTTC
-	TRBJ2-2	-	TRBV29-1	CSVGKETNTGELFF	TGCAGCGTTGGAAAGGAGACGAACACCGGGGAGCTGTTTTTT
-	TRBJ2-7	TRBD1	TRBV27	CASSPRGTGPYEQYF	TGTGCCAGCAGTCCGAGGGGGACAGGGCCTTACGAGCAGTACTTC
-	TRBJ2-3	TRBD2	TRBV27	CASSLAGDTDTQYF	TGTGCCAGCAGCCTAGCGGGGGACACAGATACGCAGTATTTT
-	TRBJ1-3	-	TRBV27	CASSLYPGNTIYF	TGTGCCAGCAGTTTATATCCTGGAAACACCATATATTTT
-	TRBJ2-3	-	TRBV19	CASSIRGPATDTQYF	TGTGCCAGTAGTATAAGGGGCCCCGCCACAGATACGCAGTATTTT
many	TRBJ2-6	-	TRBV7-6	CASSSAGGGANVLTF	TGTGCCAGCAGCTCGGCCGGCGGGGGGGCCAACGTCCTGACTTTC
-	TRBJ2-5	-	TRBV6-6	CASGRKETQYF	TGTGCCAGCGGTAGAAAAGAGACCCAGTACTTC
-	TRBJ2-5	-	TRBV7-9	CASSLGGGPGETQYF	TGTGCCAGCAGCTTAGGTGGGGGTCCGGGGGAGACCCAGTACTTC
-	TRBJ2-1	TRBD2	TRBV6-5	CASSQLAGGHNEQFF	TGTGCCAGCAGCCAATTAGCGGGGGGGCACAATGAGCAGTTCTTC
-	TRBJ2-2	-	TRBV5-1	CASRGVLTGELFF	TGCGCCAGCAGGGGGGTACTCACCGGGGAGCTGTTTTTT
-	TRBJ2-1	-	TRBV6-6	CASSSNRDNAYNEQFF	TGTGCCAGCAGCTCAAACAGGGATAATGCCTACAATGAGCAGTTCTTC
-	TRBJ1-1	-	TRBV5-1	CASSLESSGVTEAFF	TGCGCCAGCAGCTTGGAGTCATCGGGGGTCACTGAAGCTTTCTTT
-	TRBJ1-4	TRBD1	TRBV9	CASSQRTGKEKLFF	TGTGCCAGCAGCCAACGGACAGGGAAAGAAAAACTGTTTTTT
-	TRBJ2-7	TRBD1	TRBV4-1	CASSQDRTGVYEQYF	TGCGCCAGCAGCCAAGATCGGACAGGGGTCTACGAGCAGTACTTC
few	TRBJ1-2	-	TRBV18	CASSPRPWDSPNYGYTF	TGTGCCAGCTCACCCCGTCCTTGGGATTCCCCTAACTATGGCTACACCTTC
few	TRBJ1-2	-	TRBV6-5	CASSYSATGGLGGYTF	TGTGCCAGCAGTTACTCGGCGACGGGGGGCTTAGGTGGCTACACCTTC
-	TRBJ2-7	-	TRBV11-2	CASSLGASSSYEQYF	TGTGCCAGCAGCTTAGGGGCTAGCTCTTCCTACGAGCAGTACTTC
-	TRBJ1-6	TRBD1	TRBV7-2	CASSLRTGLSSYNSPLHF	TGTGCCAGCAGCTTAAGGACAGGCTTGAGCTCCTATAATTCACCCCTCCACTTT
-	TRBJ1-2	-	TRBV25-1	CASTPGAGGYTF	TGTGCCAGCACCCCGGGGGCCGGTGGCTACACCTTC
-	TRBJ2-7	-	TRBV7-9	CASSLQTAYEQYF	TGTGCCAGCAGCTTACAGACTGCCTACGAGCAGTACTTC
few	TRBJ2-1	-	TRBV5-1	CASSLSTVNEQFF	TGCGCCAGCAGCTTATCTACGGTTAATGAGCAGTTCTTC
-	TRBJ1-2	-	TRBV2	CASPRAGRSFYGYTF	TGTGCCAGCCCGAGGGCGGGGAGGTCATTCTATGGCTACACCTTC
-	TRBJ2-2	-	TRBV2	CASSEALIAGELFF	TGTGCCAGCAGTGAAGCGCTTATAGCCGGGGAGCTGTTTTTT
-	TRBJ2-1	-	TRBV29-1	CSAVGQEIYNEQFF	TGCAGCGCTGTGGGGCAGGAGATCTACAATGAGCAGTTCTTC
few	TRBJ1-1	-	TRBV19	CASSTNRVGDTEAFF	TGTGCCAGTAGTACCAACAGGGTAGGGGACACTGAAGCTTTCTTT
-	TRBJ2-1	TRBD2	TRBV29-1	CSVARREGSNEQFF	TGCAGCGTTGCGAGACGGGAGGGCAGCAATGAGCAGTTCTTC
-	TRBJ2-2	-	TRBV27	CASRGGAANTGELFF	TGTGCCAGCAGGGGTGGAGCCGCGAACACCGGGGAGCTGTTTTTT
-	TRBJ2-7	TRBD1	TRBV5-5	CASSFLNAGTGYSEQYF	TGTGCCAGCAGCTTTCTAAACGCCGGGACAGGGTACTCCGAGCAGTACTTC